Below, 27 T cell receptor beta chains from the same sample are listed, as sequenced in a study of T cell responses to AZD1222 COVID-19 vaccine. Assay: immunoSEQ multiplex PCR; the TCRdb copy retains only in-frame clones and omits some. This sample has 90,000 to 150,000 clones, with 70% to 90% found just once. Sequenced here: peripheral blood, sampled on day 0 of AZD1222 vaccination. Receptors originate from an adult in good health.

The V gene is TRBV29-1, the J gene TRBJ1-2, with 10 bases lining up with TRBD1. Germline CDR1 is SQVTM and CDR2 is ANQGSEA. The junction had 12 bases not matched to a gene; V was cut back by 7 bases and J by 7 bases. The CDR3 extends over 14 amino acids. The CDR3 sequence: CSGRLTGGIGGYTF. CDR3 in DNA: TGCAGCGGACGACTGACAGGGGGCATTGGTGGCTACACCTTC.

This clone was seen only a few times. V gene TRBV9 combines with J gene TRBJ1-2; 8 bases are shared with TRBD1. V was pared by 4 bases and J by 8 bases, with 13 bases of the junction left unmatched. Germline CDR1 reads SGDLS; CDR2 reads YYNGEE. This CDR3 spans 15 amino acids. The CDR3 DNA sequence: TGTGCCAGCAGCCCCACCCAGACAGGGGTGGGGGGCTACACCTTC. Translated: CASSPTQTGVGGYTF.

This clone appeared a single time. The rearrangement links TRBV7-2 to TRBJ1-4; possible D gene TRBD1, 5 bases. Trimming left V 5 bases short and J 10 bases short, with 11 bases between. The germline V gene has CDR1 SGHTA and CDR2 FQGNSA. This CDR3 region has 12 residues. This chain's CDR3 is CASSGGGGKLFF. The CDR3 bases are TGTGCCAGCAGCGGGGGGGGTGGAAAACTGTTTTTT.

CDR3 bases: TGTGCCAGCAGCGGACAGGGGTGGACCACTGAAGCTTTCTTT. It specifies CASSGQGWTTEAFF. V gene TRBV5-8 combines with J gene TRBJ1-1, with 9 bases matching TRBD1. V lost 4 bases, J lost 4 bases, and 5 bases stayed unmatched. In germline, CDR1 is SGHTS, CDR2 YDEGEE. The CDR3 has 14 residues.

The V and J genes are TRBV7-3 and TRBJ2-3; 8 nucleotides align to TRBD2. CDR1 and CDR2 from the germline V gene are SGHTA and FQGTGA. The junction had 7 bases not matched to a gene; V was cut back by 2 bases and J by 0 bases. The CDR3 has 17 amino acids. The CDR3 nucleotides read TGTGCCAGCAGCTTAGAGCTAGCGGGCACTAGCACAGATACGCAGTATTTT. Protein: CASSLELAGTSTDTQYF. Full variable domain (outside the CDR3, taken from reference TRBV7-3 and TRBJ2-3): GAGVSQTPSNKVTEKGKYVELRCDPISGHTALYWYRQSLGQGPEFLIYFQGTGAADDSGLPNDRFFAVRPEGSVSTLKIQRTERGDSAVYLCASSLELAGTSTDTQYFGPGTRLTVL.

The rearrangement joins TRBV6-4 to TRBJ2-3; D perhaps matches TRBD2 (5 bases). The CDR3 is 16 residues long. The V and J ends lost 0 bases and 1 base respectively, with 11 bases between them. Germline CDR1 reads MRHNA; CDR2 reads SNTAGT. The CDR3 DNA is TGTGCCAGCAGTGACTCTGCTAGCTCAGGCACAGATACGCAGTATTTT. Encoded protein: CASSDSASSGTDTQYF.

The gene calls are TRBV2 and TRBJ1-6; 9 bases fit TRBD1. Trimming cost V 6 bases and J 7 bases; bases outside gene matches: 4. CDR1 and CDR2 (germline): SNHLY, FYNNEI. The CDR3 contains 14 residues. The CDR3 coding sequence is TGTGCCAGCAGGGGACAGGGCGGGAATTCACCCCTCCACTTT. Protein: CASRGQGGNSPLHF. Drawing the rest from reference TRBV2 and TRBJ1-6, the complete variable domain is EPEVTQTPSHQVTQMGQEVILRCVPISNHLYFYWYRQILGQKVEFLVSFYNNEISEKSEIFDDQFSVERPDGSNFTLKIRSTKLEDSAMYFCASRGQGGNSPLHFGNGTRLTVT.

This clone was seen just once. The rearrangement links TRBV10-3 to TRBJ2-7, with TRBD1 matching over 11 bases. This CDR3 contains 17 residues. Germline V gives CDR1 ENHRY, CDR2 SYGVKD. With V trimmed by 10 bases and J by 0 bases, 14 bases remained unmatched. CDR3: CATLPGTGGRSSYEQYF. The DNA for the CDR3 is TGTGCCACCTTACCCGGGACAGGGGGTCGTAGCTCCTACGAGCAGTACTTC.

The J gene is TRBJ2-6, the V gene TRBV5-4; TRBD2 aligns across 9 bases. The CDR3 sequence is 18 residues long. The germline V gene encodes CDR1 SGHNT and CDR2 YYREEE (reference sequence). J gave up 1 base and V 4 bases, and 9 bases lay outside the gene matches. The CDR3 nucleotides are TGTGCCAGCAGCCCCGGCGTAGCGGGGGATTCTGGGGCCAACGTCCTGACTTTC. It yields the protein CASSPGVAGDSGANVLTF.

This rearrangement joins TRBV6-5 to TRBJ2-2, with 9 bases aligning to TRBD2. Germline trimming cut 7 bases from V and 7 bases from J; bases unmatched to any gene: 10. This CDR3 has 15 residues. CDR1 and CDR2 from the germline V gene are MNHEY and SVGAGI. In DNA, the CDR3 is TGTGCCAGCAAGGCTAGCGGGGCGAGCTTCGGGGAGCTGTTTTTT. Translating gives CASKASGASFGELFF.

The J gene is TRBJ2-1, the V gene TRBV5-1, with TRBD1 identical over 9 bases. CDR1 is SGHRS, CDR2 YFSETQ, per germline. The trim removed 4 bases at V and 4 bases at J, leaving 6 bases unmatched. The CDR3 has 15 amino acids. The CDR3 sequence: CASSIRQGGYNEQFF. Here the CDR3 DNA reads TGCGCCAGCAGCATCCGACAGGGGGGGTACAATGAGCAGTTCTTC.

The CDR3 protein is CASIGDITYEQYF. In nucleotides, the CDR3 is TGTGCCAGCATAGGGGACATTACCTACGAGCAGTACTTC. The chain recombines TRBV6-5 with TRBJ2-7; a possible D gene is TRBD1 (6 bases). The CDR3 is 13 residues long. V shed 7 bases and J shed 2 bases, with 12 bases lying between them. Germline V CDR1 and CDR2: MNHEY, SVGAGI.

The V gene is TRBV6-1, the J gene TRBJ1-4, with TRBD1 as a possible D gene (5 bases). This CDR3 spans 17 amino acids. The germline V gene has CDR1 MNHNS and CDR2 SASEGT. Trimming left V 0 bases short and J 0 bases short, with 11 bases between. CDR3 nucleotides: TGTGCCAGCAGTGAAGCCCGCAGGGTAGCAACTAATGAAAAACTGTTTTTT. Residues: CASSEARRVATNEKLFF.

The CDR3 loop reads CASSIPTGGRGNEQFF. The CDR3 DNA follows: TGTGCCAGTAGTATCCCGACAGGGGGCAGAGGTAATGAGCAGTTCTTC. J is TRBJ2-1 and V is TRBV19, with 10 bases matching TRBD1. J gave up 7 bases and V 3 bases, and 9 bases lay outside the gene matches. The length of the CDR3 is 16 residues. Looked up from germline, CDR1 is LNHDA and CDR2 is SQIVND (reference sequence).

J is TRBJ1-2 and V is TRBV11-1; possibly TRBD1 for D (5 bases). CDR3 length equals 13 residues. The germline CDR1 and CDR2 sequences are SGHAT and FQDESV (reference sequence). Trimming took off 4 bases at V and 5 bases at J, with 11 bases between the two ends. CDR3 amino acids: CASSWDGKYGYTF. CDR3 nucleotide sequence: TGTGCCAGCAGCTGGGACGGCAAGTATGGCTACACCTTC.

The CDR3 reads CASSQGSGSGGSQYF. CDR3 DNA: TGCGCCAGCAGCCAAGGGTCGGGTAGCGGGGGCTCGCAGTATTTT. The rearrangement joins TRBV4-3 to TRBJ2-3, with 9 bases matching TRBD2. From germline, CDR1 is LGHNA and CDR2 YSLEER. The CDR3 contains 15 residues. The V and J ends lost 1 base and 10 bases, in that order; junction bases with no gene match: 9.

The chain joins TRBV30 to TRBJ1-1; D ambiguous. The CDR3 length is 13 residues. The germline V gene has CDR1 GTSNPN and CDR2 SVGIG (reference sequence). V lost 3 bases to trimming and J lost 6 bases, with 14 bases between them. The DNA for the CDR3 is TGTGCCTGGAGCACCCGACATCCTCCTGAAGCTTTCTTT. The encoded protein is CAWSTRHPPEAFF.

This chain uses TRBV18 with TRBJ2-6; unclear D gene. CDR1 KGHSH and CDR2 LQKENI come from the germline V gene. The CDR3 loop spans 15 amino acids. V lost 1 base and J 1 base, leaving 5 bases between the germline ends. CDR3 coding DNA: TGTGCCAGCTCACCACAGGGATCTGGGGCCAACGTCCTGACTTTC. This translates into CASSPQGSGANVLTF.

The gene calls are TRBV2 and TRBJ2-7; 8 nucleotides align to TRBD2. Trimming cost V 5 bases and J 3 bases; bases outside gene matches: 6. Germline values: CDR1 SNHLY, CDR2 FYNNEI. The CDR3 contains 14 residues. The CDR3 protein is CASSPRTSLYEQYF. CDR3 in DNA: TGTGCCAGCAGTCCCAGGACTAGCCTCTACGAGCAGTACTTC.

The chain couples TRBV18 to TRBJ1-5; D gene ambiguous. The CDR3 loop spans 13 amino acids. V dropped 3 bases and J dropped 5 bases, with 8 bases sitting between them. Germline V CDR1 and CDR2: KGHSH, LQKENI. The CDR3 sequence: CASSPDVDQPQHF. The CDR3 DNA follows: TGTGCCAGCTCACCGGACGTAGATCAGCCCCAGCATTTT.

V gene TRBV11-2 combines with J gene TRBJ1-1, with D tentatively TRBD1 (5 bases). CDR1 is SGHAT and CDR2 is FQNNGV in the germline V gene. Trimming stripped 7 bases from V and 4 bases from J, with 13 bases between. CDR3 length: 13 residues. CDR3 in amino acids: CASTSQVGTEAFF. The CDR3 bases are TGTGCCAGCACCTCACAGGTAGGCACTGAAGCTTTCTTT.

The V and J genes are TRBV7-8 and TRBJ2-3; 7 nucleotides align to TRBD1. The trim removed 5 bases at V and 3 bases at J, leaving 14 bases unmatched. Germline-derived CDR1 and CDR2 are SGHVS and FQNEAQ. This CDR3 comprises 17 residues. The CDR3 sequence is CASSPRGTVRGTDTQYF. The CDR3 DNA reads TGTGCCAGCAGCCCGAGGGGGACAGTCCGAGGAACAGATACGCAGTATTTT.

The rearrangement joins TRBV5-4 to TRBJ1-1; 10 positions agree with TRBD1. This CDR3 has 19 amino acids. CDR1 is SGHNT and CDR2 is YYREEE in the germline V gene (reference sequence). V lost 5 bases to trimming and J lost 2 bases; unmatched junction nucleotides: 18. DNA of the CDR3: TGTGCCAGCAGAAGGGACAGGGGCAGACTCCCGGCCCAAAACACTGAAGCTTTCTTT. The encoded protein is CASRRDRGRLPAQNTEAFF.

In the case of this clone: Other DNA sequences of this sample code for an identical CDR3. The CDR3 loop reads CASSLDNYGYTF. The CDR3 nucleotides are TGTGCCAGCAGCTTGGATAACTATGGCTACACCTTC. V is TRBV11-2 and J is TRBJ1-2, with D unresolved. The CDR3 extends over 12 amino acids. Germline CDR1 reads SGHAT; CDR2 reads FQNNGV. V lost 3 bases, J lost 1 base, and 3 bases lay in between.

V usage is TRBV5-4 and J usage is TRBJ1-1; possible D gene TRBD1, 6 bases. The CDR3 is 13 residues long. Germline lookup yields CDR1 SGHNT and CDR2 YYREEE (reference sequence). CDR3: CATKAGENTEAFF. In nucleotides, the CDR3 is TGTGCGACAAAGGCAGGGGAGAACACTGAAGCTTTCTTT. Full variable domain (missing parts from reference TRBV5-4 and TRBJ1-1): ETGVTQSPTHLIKTRGQQVTLRCSSQSGHNTVSWYQQALGQGPQFIFQYYREEENGRGNFPPRFSGLQFPNYSSELNVNALELDDSALYLCATKAGENTEAFFGQGTRLTVV.

CDR3: CASSLGVAGGAGELFF. The CDR3 DNA sequence: TGTGCCAGCAGCTTAGGGGTAGCGGGAGGTGCCGGGGAGCTGTTTTTT. This chain uses TRBV11-3 with TRBJ2-2; 10 bases are a match to TRBD2. This CDR3 contains 16 residues. From germline, CDR1 is SGHNT and CDR2 YENEEA. The ends lost 1 base at V and 6 bases at J; junction bases unmatched: 5.

A few counts support this clone. The genes are TRBV2 and TRBJ1-2; D is undetermined. Deletions cut 10 bases from V and 2 bases from J, with 17 bases between. This CDR3 has 14 residues. CDR1 is SNHLY and CDR2 is FYNNEI in the germline V gene. Here the CDR3 DNA reads TGTGCCATCTTGGTTGGGGTCCTCAACTATGGCTACACCTTC. It specifies CAILVGVLNYGYTF.